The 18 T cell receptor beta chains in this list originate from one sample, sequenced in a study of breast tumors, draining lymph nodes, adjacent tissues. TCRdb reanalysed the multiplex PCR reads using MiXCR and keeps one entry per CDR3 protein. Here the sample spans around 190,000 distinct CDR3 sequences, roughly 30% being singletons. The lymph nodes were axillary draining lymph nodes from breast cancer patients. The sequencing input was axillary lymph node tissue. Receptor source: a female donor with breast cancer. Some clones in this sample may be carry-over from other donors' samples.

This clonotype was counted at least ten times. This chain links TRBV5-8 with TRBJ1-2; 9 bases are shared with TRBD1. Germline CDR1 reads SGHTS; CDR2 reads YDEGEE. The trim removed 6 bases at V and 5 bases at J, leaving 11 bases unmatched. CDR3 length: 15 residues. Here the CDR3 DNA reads TGTGCCAGCATCCCAATCCGGGACAGGGAATATGGCTACACCTTC. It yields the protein CASIPIRDREYGYTF.

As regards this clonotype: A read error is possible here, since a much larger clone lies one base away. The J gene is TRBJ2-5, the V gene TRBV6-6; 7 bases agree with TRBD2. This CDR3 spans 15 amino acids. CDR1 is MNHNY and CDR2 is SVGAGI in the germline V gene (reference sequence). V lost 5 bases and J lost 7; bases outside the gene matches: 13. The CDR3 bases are TGTGCCAGCAGTGAACTGGGGGAGGGCCTCGGGACCCAGTACTTC. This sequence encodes CASSELGEGLGTQYF.

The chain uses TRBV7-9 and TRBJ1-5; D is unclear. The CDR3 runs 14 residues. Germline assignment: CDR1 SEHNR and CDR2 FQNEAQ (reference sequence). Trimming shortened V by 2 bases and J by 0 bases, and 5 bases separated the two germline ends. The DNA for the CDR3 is TGTGCCAGCAGCTTATATAATAGCAATCAGCCCCAGCATTTT. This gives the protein CASSLYNSNQPQHF. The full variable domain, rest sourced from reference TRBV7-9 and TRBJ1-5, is DTGVSQNPRHKITKRGQNVTFRCDPISEHNRLYWYRQTLGQGPEFLTYFQNEAQLEKSRLLSDRFSAERPKGSFSTLEIQRTEQGDSAMYLCASSLYNSNQPQHFGDGTRLSIL.

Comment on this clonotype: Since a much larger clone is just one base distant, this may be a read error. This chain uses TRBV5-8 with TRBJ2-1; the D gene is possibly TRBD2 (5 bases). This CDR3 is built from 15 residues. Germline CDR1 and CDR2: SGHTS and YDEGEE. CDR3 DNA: TGTGCCAGCAGCTTGGAGAGGGTCTCCTACAATGAGCGGTTCTTC. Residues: CASSLERVSYNERFF.

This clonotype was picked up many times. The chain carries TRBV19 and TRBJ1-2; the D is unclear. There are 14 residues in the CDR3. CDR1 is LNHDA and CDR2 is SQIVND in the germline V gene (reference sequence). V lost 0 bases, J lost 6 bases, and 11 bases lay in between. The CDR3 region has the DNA TGTGCCAGTAGTATAGAGGAGGGTATGAATGGCTACACCTTC. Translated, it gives CASSIEEGMNGYTF.

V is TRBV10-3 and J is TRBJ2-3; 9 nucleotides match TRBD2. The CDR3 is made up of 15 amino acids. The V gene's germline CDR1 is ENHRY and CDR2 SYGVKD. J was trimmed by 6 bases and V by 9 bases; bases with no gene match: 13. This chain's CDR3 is CAIGTAGGRRDTQYF. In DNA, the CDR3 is TGTGCCATTGGGACGGCGGGGGGGCGCAGGGATACGCAGTATTTT.

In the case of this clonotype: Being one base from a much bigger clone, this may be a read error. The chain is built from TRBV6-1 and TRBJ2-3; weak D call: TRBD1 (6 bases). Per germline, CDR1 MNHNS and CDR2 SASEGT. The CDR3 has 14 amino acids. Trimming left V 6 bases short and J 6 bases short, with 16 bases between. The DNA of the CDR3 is TGTGCCAGCAGCCCGTTCCCAACAGGGGATACGCAGTATTTT. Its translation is CASSPFPTGDTQYF.

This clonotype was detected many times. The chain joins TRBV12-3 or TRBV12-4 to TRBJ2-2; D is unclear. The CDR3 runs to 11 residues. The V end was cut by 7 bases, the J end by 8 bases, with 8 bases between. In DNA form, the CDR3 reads TGTGCCAGCACCCTCGTAGGGGAGCTGTTTTTT. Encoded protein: CASTLVGELFF.

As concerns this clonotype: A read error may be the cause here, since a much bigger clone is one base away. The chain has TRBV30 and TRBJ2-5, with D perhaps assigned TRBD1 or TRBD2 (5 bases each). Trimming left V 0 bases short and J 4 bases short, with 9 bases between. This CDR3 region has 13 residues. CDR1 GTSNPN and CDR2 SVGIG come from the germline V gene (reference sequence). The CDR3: CAWSVGVRETQYF. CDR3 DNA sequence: TGTGCCTGGAGTGTGGGGGTCCGAGAGACCCAGTACTTC.

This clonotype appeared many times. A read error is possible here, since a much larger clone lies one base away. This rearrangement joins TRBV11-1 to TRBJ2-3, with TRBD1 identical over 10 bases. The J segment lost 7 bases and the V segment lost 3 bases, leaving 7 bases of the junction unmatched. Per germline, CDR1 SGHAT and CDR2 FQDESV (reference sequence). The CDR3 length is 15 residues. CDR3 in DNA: TGTGCCAGCAGCTTCGACAGGGGGCCGCTTAATACGCAGTATTTT. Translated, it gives CASSFDRGPLNTQYF.

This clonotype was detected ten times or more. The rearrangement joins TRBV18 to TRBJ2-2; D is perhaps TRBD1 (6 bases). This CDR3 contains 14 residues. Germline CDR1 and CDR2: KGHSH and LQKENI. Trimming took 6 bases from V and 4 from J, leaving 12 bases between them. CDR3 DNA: TGTGCCAGCTCGGGGGCGGAGAGCACCGGGGAGCTGTTTTTT. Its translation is CASSGAESTGELFF.

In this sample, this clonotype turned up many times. CDR3 in DNA: TGTGCCAGCACCCCGGCGGAGACCCGTCTTAACTATGGCTACACCTTC. Encoded protein: CASTPAETRLNYGYTF. The rearrangement links TRBV7-8 to TRBJ1-2; no definite D call. The length of the CDR3 is 16 residues. Deletions cut 7 bases from V and 1 base from J, with 19 bases between. Germline V gene sequence: CDR1 SGHVS, CDR2 FQNEAQ.

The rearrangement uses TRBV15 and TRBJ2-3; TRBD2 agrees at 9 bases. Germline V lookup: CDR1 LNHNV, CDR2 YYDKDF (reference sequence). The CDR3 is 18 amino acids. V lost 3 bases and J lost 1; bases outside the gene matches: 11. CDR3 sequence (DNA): TGTGCCACCAGCAGCTTGGGCCTGACTAGCGGTCGCACAGATACGCAGTATTTT. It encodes CATSSLGLTSGRTDTQYF.

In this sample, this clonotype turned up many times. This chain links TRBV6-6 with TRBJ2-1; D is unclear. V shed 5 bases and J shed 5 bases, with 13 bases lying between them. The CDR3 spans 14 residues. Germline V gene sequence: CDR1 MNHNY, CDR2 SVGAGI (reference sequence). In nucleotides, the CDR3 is TGTGCCAGCAGTACAGTGCTTCTAAACAATGAGCAGTTCTTC. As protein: CASSTVLLNNEQFF.

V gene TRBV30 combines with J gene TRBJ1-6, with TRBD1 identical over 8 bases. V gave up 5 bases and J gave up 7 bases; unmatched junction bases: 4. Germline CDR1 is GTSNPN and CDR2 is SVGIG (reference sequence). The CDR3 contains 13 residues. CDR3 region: CAWDRGGNSPLHF. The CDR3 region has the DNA TGTGCCTGGGACAGGGGCGGGAATTCACCCCTCCACTTT.

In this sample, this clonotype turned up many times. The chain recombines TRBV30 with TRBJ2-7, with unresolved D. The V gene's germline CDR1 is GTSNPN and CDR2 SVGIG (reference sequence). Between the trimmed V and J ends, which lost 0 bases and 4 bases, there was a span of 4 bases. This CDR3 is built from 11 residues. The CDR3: CAWSVRYEQYF. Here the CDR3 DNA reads TGTGCCTGGAGTGTCAGGTACGAGCAGTACTTC.

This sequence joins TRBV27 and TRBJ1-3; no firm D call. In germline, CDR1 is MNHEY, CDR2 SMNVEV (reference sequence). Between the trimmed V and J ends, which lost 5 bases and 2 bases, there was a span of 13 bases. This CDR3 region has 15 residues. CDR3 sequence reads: CASSEWGSPGNTIYF. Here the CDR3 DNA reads TGTGCCAGCAGTGAATGGGGTAGCCCTGGAAACACCATATATTTT.

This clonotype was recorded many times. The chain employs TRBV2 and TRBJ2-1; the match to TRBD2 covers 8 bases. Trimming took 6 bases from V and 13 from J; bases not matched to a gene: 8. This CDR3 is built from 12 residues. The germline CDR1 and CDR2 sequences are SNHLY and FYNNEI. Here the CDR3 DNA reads TGTGCCAGCAGCGCCGGGACTAGGGCTCAGTTCTTC. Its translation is CASSAGTRAQFF.